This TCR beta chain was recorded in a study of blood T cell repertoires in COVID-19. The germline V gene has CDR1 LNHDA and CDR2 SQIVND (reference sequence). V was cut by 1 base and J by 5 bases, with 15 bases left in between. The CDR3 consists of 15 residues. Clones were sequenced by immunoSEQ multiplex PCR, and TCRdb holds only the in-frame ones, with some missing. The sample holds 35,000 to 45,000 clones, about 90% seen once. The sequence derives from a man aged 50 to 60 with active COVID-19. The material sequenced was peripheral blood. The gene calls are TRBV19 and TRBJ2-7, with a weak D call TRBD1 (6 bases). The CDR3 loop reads CASSIAGRGEDEQYF. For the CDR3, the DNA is TGTGCCAGTAGTATAGCTGGCAGGGGCGAGGACGAGCAGTACTTC.